This T cell receptor beta chain was documented in a study of human T cells and chemical hapten exposure. For the study at large: Patch tests put 0.01% DPC on the upper back, read at 6 days. Alopecia universalis, totalis or areata was present in patients who were mostly female.

This clonotype was seen many times. V shed 0 bases and J shed 0 bases, with 9 bases lying between them. The CDR3 loop spans 16 amino acids. In germline, CDR1 is LGHNT, CDR2 FRNRAP. Time point described: patch test 2, 6 weeks after DPC sensitization. Treatment of the sample: therapeutic diphenylcyclopropenone sensitization with weekly scalp DPC. Blood collection happened ahead of applying each patch test. MiXCR was run by TCRdb on the RACE reads, yielding one entry per CDR3 protein. The sample records some 80,000 distinct CDR3 sequences, roughly a tenth being singletons. This specimen was whole blood, taken in connection with sensitization to the hapten diphenylcyclopropenone (DPC). The TCR comes from a woman aged 30 to 39 with alopecia areata. Some clones in this sample may be carry-over from other donors' samples. The rearrangement joins TRBV12-5 to TRBJ1-3; no clear D gene. The CDR3 reads CASGLVAGNSGNTIYF. The CDR3 DNA follows: TGTGCTAGTGGTTTGGTAGCAGGTAACTCTGGAAACACCATATATTTT. The whole variable domain, remainder taken from reference TRBV12-5 and TRBJ1-3, is DARVTQTPRHKVTEMGQEVTMRCQPILGHNTVFWYRQTMMQGLELLAYFRNRAPLDDSGMPKDRFSAEMPDATLATLKIQPSEPRDSAVYFCASGLVAGNSGNTIYFGEGSWLTVV.